This TCR beta chain was captured by sequencing in a study of shared clonotypes between healthy human individuals. Study context: Per donor, three plates held CD4 naive cells, three held CD4 memory, two held CD8 naive and one held CD8 memory. General study results and limits: Clonotypes not shared had lower generation probabilities than those common to all four donors.

Germline CDR1 and CDR2: SNHLY and FYNNEI. The ends lost 7 bases at V and 7 bases at J; junction bases unmatched: 8. The CDR3 runs 14 residues. CD4+ cells yielded CD45RA+ naive and CD45RA-negative memory subsets. In this sample, this clone turned up a few times. The antigen remains unidentified. At a deep level, the assay was run. The protocol was immunoSEQ multiplex PCR, while the TCRdb copy is restricted to in-frame clones and leaves out a portion. Here the sample spans roughly 530,000 clones, 96% being singletons. The clonotype comes from a woman aged 25 to 39 in good health. Material: naive CD4+ T cells sorted from blood. Indicated subset: CD45RA+ positively selected. This chain links TRBV2 with TRBJ1-5; 9 nucleotides agree with TRBD1. The CDR3 region has the DNA TGTGCCAGCATAGGGACAGGGTTAAGGCAGCCCCAGCATTTT. It specifies CASIGTGLRQPQHF.